This paragraph covers one TCR beta chain sequence. What it binds is unknown. The CDR3 ends on some other residue instead of the conserved phenylalanine or tryptophan, so this is likely a read error. The lymph nodes were axillary draining lymph nodes from breast cancer patients. This sample is part of a study of breast tumors, draining lymph nodes, adjacent tissues. Trimming removed 5 bases at V and 4 bases at J, with 14 bases between. CDR1 SEHNR and CDR2 FQNEAQ come from the germline V gene (reference sequence). This CDR3 contains 14 residues. Study-level results: Compared with lymph nodes, tumors were less diverse; compared with nontumor tissue, more. Most tumor T cells seemingly derive from lymph node, then expand in tumor. Luminal-like breast cancer showed significantly higher tumor–nontumor repertoire similarity than basal-like. That most tumor T cells come from lymph nodes remained unproven.

TCRdb used MiXCR to reprocess the multiplex PCR reads, holding one entry per CDR3 protein. The repertoire holds 150,000 to 200,000 distinct CDR3 sequences, with 30% to 35% as singletons. This chain links TRBV7-9 with TRBJ1-2; possible D gene TRBD1, 6 bases. Sequencing input: axillary lymph node tissue. The sequence derives from a female donor with breast cancer. Some clones in this sample may be carry-over from other donors' samples. The DNA of the CDR3 is TGTGCCAGCAGCACGATAGGGGGAAGCTATGGCTACACCCTC. Its protein is CASSTIGGSYGYTL.